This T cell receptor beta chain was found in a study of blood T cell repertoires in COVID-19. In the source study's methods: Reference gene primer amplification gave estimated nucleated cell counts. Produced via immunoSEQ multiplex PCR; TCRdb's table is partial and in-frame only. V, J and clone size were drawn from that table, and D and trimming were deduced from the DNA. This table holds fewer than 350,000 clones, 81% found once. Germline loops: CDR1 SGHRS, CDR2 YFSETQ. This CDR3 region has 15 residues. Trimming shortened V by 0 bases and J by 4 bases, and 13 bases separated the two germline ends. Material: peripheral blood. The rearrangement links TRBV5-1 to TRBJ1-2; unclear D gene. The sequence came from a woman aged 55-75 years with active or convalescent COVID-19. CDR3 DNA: TGCGCCAGCAGCTTGGATGACCGGAGATCCTATGGCTACACCTTC. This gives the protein CASSLDDRRSYGYTF.